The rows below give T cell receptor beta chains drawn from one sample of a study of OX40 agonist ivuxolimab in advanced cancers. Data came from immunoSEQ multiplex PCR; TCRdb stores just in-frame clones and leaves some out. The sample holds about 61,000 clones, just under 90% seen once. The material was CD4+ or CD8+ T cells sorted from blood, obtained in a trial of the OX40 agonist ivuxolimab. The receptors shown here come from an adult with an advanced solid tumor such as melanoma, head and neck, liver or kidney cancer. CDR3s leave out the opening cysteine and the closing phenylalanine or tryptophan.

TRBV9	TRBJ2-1	ASSPETGSYNEQF
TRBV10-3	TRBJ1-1	AISTTENTEAF
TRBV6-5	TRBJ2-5	ASSYSGRQGVETQY
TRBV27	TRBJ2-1	ASSLRGTFVSDEQF
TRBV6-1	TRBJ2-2	ASSEAGEVPGELF
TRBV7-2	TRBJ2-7	ASSINGGYERY
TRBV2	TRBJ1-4	ASSLGGQANEKLF
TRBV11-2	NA	ASRLARGGFSYEQY
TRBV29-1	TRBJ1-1	SVPLPPGNTEAF
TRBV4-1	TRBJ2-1	ASSQGTSGGSDGEQF
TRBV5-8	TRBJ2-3	ASSFSGRATDTQY
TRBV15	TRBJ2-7	ATSAGQGDPPYEQY
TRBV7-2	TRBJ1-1	ASSSRQGYNTEAF
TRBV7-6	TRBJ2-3	ASSLSVADTQY
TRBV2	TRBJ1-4	ASNPGLRANEKLF
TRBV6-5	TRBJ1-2	ASSSTADRGLGGYT
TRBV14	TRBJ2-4	ASSPSRGNIQY
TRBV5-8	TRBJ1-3	ASRGRGGGNTIY
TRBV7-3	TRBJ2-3	ASSLFGSQGLDTQY
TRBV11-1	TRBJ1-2	ASSPGYEMDGYT
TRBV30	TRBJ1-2	AWSVFDNYGYT
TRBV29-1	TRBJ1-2	SVITGDGYT
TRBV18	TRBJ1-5	ASSLGQSNQPQH
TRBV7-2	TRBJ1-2	ASRIKQGAYGYT
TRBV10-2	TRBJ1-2	ASGTDQSWNYGYT
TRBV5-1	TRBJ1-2	ASSLAGQGESYT
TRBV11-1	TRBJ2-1	ASSSGTTSYNEQF
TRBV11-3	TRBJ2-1	ASSLEAAYNEQF
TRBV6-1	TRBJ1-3	ASREGWNSGNTIY
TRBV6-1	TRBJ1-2	ASSFLGRGYT
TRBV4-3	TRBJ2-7	ASSQDTGGGEQY
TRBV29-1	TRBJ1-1	SDELTEAF
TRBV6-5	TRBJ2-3	ASSYSASTDTQY
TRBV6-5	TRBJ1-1	ASSRRDMNTEAF
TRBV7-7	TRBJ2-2	ASSLKTDTGELF
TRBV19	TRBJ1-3	ASSIGGPLSGNTIY
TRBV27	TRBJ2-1	ASQTGLAGYNEQF
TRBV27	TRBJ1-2	ASSRLGGARYGYT
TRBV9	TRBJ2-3	ASLYLGGTDTQY
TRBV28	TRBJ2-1	ASSKLKGQGAGEQF
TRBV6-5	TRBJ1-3	ASQTAGNTIY